Shown below are 16 T cell receptor beta chains from a single sample sequenced in a study of human thymus T cells. Sequenced by immunoSEQ multiplex PCR; TCRdb stores in-frame clones only, minus some. The sample gives around 120,000 clones, around 94% of which show up once; under 0.025% is in the top ten. In corrective heart surgery, resections were taken, and these provided the thymus tissue. Sample: thymus tissue. These receptors came from a boy under two years old with a congenital heart defect but otherwise immunologically healthy.

This chain joins TRBV30 and TRBJ1-4, with a weak D call TRBD1 (6 bases). The CDR3 is made up of 13 amino acids. Trimming removed 4 bases from V and 7 bases from J, with 13 bases in between. From germline, CDR1 is GTSNPN and CDR2 SVGIG (reference sequence). The DNA of the CDR3 is TGTGCCTGGAAGGGGGGGGCAGGTGAAAAACTGTTTTTT. It is translated as CAWKGGAGEKLFF.

The rearrangement links TRBV5-8 to TRBJ2-2; D is unclear. Germline CDR1 reads SGHTS; CDR2 reads YDEGEE. The CDR3 loop spans 13 amino acids. V dropped 5 bases and J dropped 7 bases, with 12 bases sitting between them. The DNA for the CDR3 is TGTGCCAGCAGACGGAGTCCTAGCGGGGAGCTGTTTTTT. Protein: CASRRSPSGELFF.

The chain joins TRBV7-2 to TRBJ2-2; 9 bases are shared with TRBD2. Germline V gene data show CDR1 as SGHTA and CDR2 as FQGNSA. The J segment lost 2 bases and the V segment lost 4 bases, leaving 14 bases of the junction unmatched. The CDR3 consists of 19 residues. For the CDR3, the DNA is TGTGCCAGCAGCTCTCGACTAGCGGACGGGCCATTTAACACCGGGGAGCTGTTTTTT. Translating it yields CASSSRLADGPFNTGELFF.

The DNA of the CDR3 is TGTGCCAGCAGCGTAGGGTCGACTAGCGGGGGGCCGAGCACAGATACGCAGTATTTT. Protein: CASSVGSTSGGPSTDTQYF. The chain couples TRBV9 to TRBJ2-3; 13 bases are shared with TRBD2. V dropped 0 bases and J dropped 0; count of bases not matched to a gene: 7. The CDR3 runs 19 residues. Germline V gives CDR1 SGDLS, CDR2 YYNGEE.

The CDR3 loop reads CAIQQGHNEKLFF. In nucleotides, the CDR3 is TGTGCCATCCAACAGGGCCATAATGAAAAACTGTTTTTT. The gene calls are TRBV10-3 and TRBJ1-4; possibly TRBD1 for D (6 bases). V gave up 8 bases and J gave up 4 bases, with 11 bases separating them. Germline V gives CDR1 ENHRY, CDR2 SYGVKD. This CDR3 has 13 residues.

The rearrangement joins TRBV7-6 to TRBJ2-7, with 7 bases that match TRBD2. The J segment lost 7 bases and the V segment lost 1 base, leaving 13 bases of the junction unmatched. This CDR3 spans 16 amino acids. Per the germline V gene, CDR1 is SGHVS and CDR2 is FNYEAQ. The CDR3 region is CASSLESGNSLGEQYF. The CDR3 DNA sequence: TGTGCCAGCAGCTTAGAAAGCGGGAACTCGCTTGGGGAGCAGTACTTC.

J is TRBJ1-5 and V is TRBV5-1; D may be TRBD1 (5 bases). This CDR3 contains 15 residues. Trimming pared 0 bases from V and 5 bases from J, leaving 12 bases between. Germline-derived CDR1 and CDR2 are SGHRS and YFSETQ. The CDR3 DNA sequence: TGCGCCAGCAGCTTGGAGGGGTTATGGTATCAGCCCCAGCATTTT. Protein product: CASSLEGLWYQPQHF. Drawing the rest from reference TRBV5-1 and TRBJ1-5, the complete variable domain is KAGVTQTPRYLIKTRGQQVTLSCSPISGHRSVSWYQQTPGQGLQFLFEYFSETQRNKGNFPGRFSGRQFSNSRSEMNVSTLELGDSALYLCASSLEGLWYQPQHFGDGTRLSIL.

The V gene is TRBV4-3, the J gene TRBJ2-7, with TRBD2 matching over 14 bases. The germline gives CDR1 LGHNA, CDR2 YSLEER. With V trimmed by 4 bases and J by 2 bases, 4 bases remained unmatched. The CDR3 extends over 16 amino acids. CDR3: CASSLGTSGGTYEQYF. The DNA of the CDR3 is TGCGCCAGCAGCCTAGGGACTAGCGGGGGAACCTACGAGCAGTACTTC.

The chain employs TRBV5-4 and TRBJ2-6; either TRBD1 or TRBD2 may supply D (5 bases each). CDR3 length: 17 residues. The V end was cut by 4 bases, the J end by 0 bases, with 14 bases between. Germline CDR1 is SGHNT and CDR2 is YYREEE (reference sequence). The CDR3 nucleotides read TGTGCCAGCAGCACCGGGACGTTCCTCTCTGGGGCCAACGTCCTGACTTTC. Translation gives CASSTGTFLSGANVLTF. Combining the CDR3 with reference TRBV5-4 and TRBJ2-6 gives the whole variable domain ETGVTQSPTHLIKTRGQQVTLRCSSQSGHNTVSWYQQALGQGPQFIFQYYREEENGRGNFPPRFSGLQFPNYSSELNVNALELDDSALYLCASSTGTFLSGANVLTFGAGSRLTVL.

The genes are TRBV13 and TRBJ1-1, with 7 bases aligning to TRBD1. CDR3 size: 17 residues. Germline values: CDR1 PRHDT, CDR2 FYEKMQ (reference sequence). Germline trimming cut 5 bases from V and 1 base from J; bases unmatched to any gene: 13. CDR3 DNA sequence: TGTGCCAGCAGCCCTAAGACCGACAGGGCGGGGAACACTGAAGCTTTCTTT. Its translation is CASSPKTDRAGNTEAFF. Supplemented by reference TRBV13 and TRBJ1-1, the full variable domain reads AAGVIQSPRHLIKEKRETATLKCYPIPRHDTVYWYQQGPGQDPQFLISFYEKMQSDKGSIPDRFSAQQFSDYHSELNMSSLELGDSALYFCASSPKTDRAGNTEAFFGQGTRLTVV.

CDR3 sequence (DNA): TGTGCCAGCAGCTCCGACAGCTATGGCTACACCTTC. Its translation: CASSSDSYGYTF. The V call is TRBV6-6, the J call TRBJ1-2, with a tentative D call TRBD1 (5 bases). This CDR3 is built from 12 residues. Trimming removed 6 bases from V and 4 bases from J, with 9 bases in between. The V gene's germline CDR1 is MNHNY and CDR2 SVGAGI (reference sequence).

The chain has TRBV5-6 and TRBJ1-1; perhaps TRBD1 as D (5 bases). Germline V lookup: CDR1 SGHDT, CDR2 YYEEEE. This CDR3 is built from 13 residues. Trimming cost V 2 bases and J 3 bases, with 8 bases left between them. The DNA of the CDR3 is TGTGCCAGCAGCTTTTGGGGGGACACTGAAGCTTTCTTT. It translates to CASSFWGDTEAFF.

V usage is TRBV4-1 and J usage is TRBJ1-1; a weak D match, TRBD1 (5 bases). Trimming took off 0 bases at V and 1 base at J, with 9 bases between the two ends. The CDR3 contains 15 residues. Looked up from germline, CDR1 is MGHRA and CDR2 is YSYEKL. The CDR3 sequence: CASSQEDTSNTEAFF. The DNA for the CDR3 is TGCGCCAGCAGCCAAGAGGACACTTCGAACACTGAAGCTTTCTTT.

This chain joins TRBV7-8 and TRBJ1-2, with 7 bases aligning to TRBD1. The CDR3 contains 14 residues. The trim removed 5 bases at V and 4 bases at J, leaving 7 bases unmatched. From germline, CDR1 is SGHVS and CDR2 FQNEAQ. CDR3 sequence: CASSPNRGSYGYTF. CDR3 bases: TGTGCCAGCAGCCCCAACAGGGGAAGCTATGGCTACACCTTC.

The J gene is TRBJ2-2, the V gene TRBV5-6; TRBD1 aligns across 9 bases. This CDR3 contains 16 residues. J lost 4 bases, V lost 1 base, and 5 bases had no gene match. Germline CDR1 is SGHDT and CDR2 is YYEEEE. CDR3 region: CASSLSGQGFTGELFF. CDR3 sequence (DNA): TGTGCCAGCAGCTTGTCGGGACAGGGCTTCACCGGGGAGCTGTTTTTT. The variable domain in full, with the rest retrieved from reference TRBV5-6 and TRBJ2-2, is DAGVTQSPTHLIKTRGQQVTLRCSPKSGHDTVSWYQQALGQGPQFIFQYYEEEERQRGNFPDRFSGHQFPNYSSELNVNALLLGDSALYLCASSLSGQGFTGELFFGEGSRLTVL.

V gene TRBV30 combines with J gene TRBJ1-1; 10 bases agree with TRBD1. The CDR3 is 14 residues long. Germline V gene lookup returns CDR1 GTSNPN and CDR2 SVGIG (reference sequence). V trimming: 0 bases; J trimming: 5 bases; junction bases outside the gene matches: 3. CDR3 sequence: CAWSVGDRGTEAFF. In DNA, the CDR3 is TGTGCCTGGAGTGTAGGGGACAGGGGAACTGAAGCTTTCTTT.